This TCR beta chain was captured in a study of T cells in Graves' hyperthyroidism and ophthalmopathy. Researchers took RNA transcripts and amplified the TCR beta CDR3 regions from them. During a first-round RT-PCR of the TCR CDR3, the HTBI primer set was used. TCRdb re-called the multiplex PCR reads with MiXCR, one entry per CDR3 protein. This sample has some 370,000 distinct CDR3 sequences, with about 14% found just once. This clonotype was picked up a small number of times. The sequencing input was blood. This receptor was identified in a man aged 45-60 years with Graves' ophthalmopathy.

The DNA of the CDR3 is TGTGCCACCAGTGACCCCCGACAGGAGGGTGAGCAGTTCTTC. This gives the protein CATSDPRQEGEQFF. The chain combines TRBV24-1 with TRBJ2-1; the D call may be TRBD1 or TRBD2 (6 bases each). Trimming took off 4 bases at V and 9 bases at J, with 15 bases between the two ends. The CDR3 runs 14 residues. Germline V lookup: CDR1 KGHDR, CDR2 SFDVKD.